The rows below give T cell receptor beta chains drawn from one sample of a study of blood T cell repertoires in COVID-19. Method: immunoSEQ multiplex PCR; TCRdb's copy keeps in-frame clones and lacks some. The sample contains 110,000 or so clones, approximately 88% of which appear only once. Material for sequencing was peripheral blood. These receptors came from a middle-aged woman with acute or convalescent COVID-19. CDR3s include the opening cysteine and the closing phenylalanine or tryptophan. The D gene is left open where the match is weak. The listing skips clone size in some rows; elsewhere it reads once, few, many or a size class.

d_call,j_call,v_call,clone_size,cdr3_aa,cdr3_nt
TRBD1,TRBJ2-7,TRBV2,NA,CASSGYRGSEQYF,TGTGCCAGCAGTGGTTACAGGGGAAGCGAGCAGTACTTC
NA,TRBJ1-4,TRBV30,NA,CAWTGATNEKLFF,TGTGCCTGGACAGGTGCAACTAATGAAAAACTGTTTTTT
NA,TRBJ2-3,TRBV27,NA,CASSLSRARYTDTQYF,TGTGCCAGCAGTTTATCGAGGGCGCGGTACACAGATACGCAGTATTTT
TRBD1,TRBJ1-3,TRBV29-1,NA,CSVDRGPGDTIYF,TGCAGCGTTGACAGGGGGCCCGGAGACACCATATATTTT
TRBD1,TRBJ2-5,TRBV9,NA,CASSATGGSETQYF,TGTGCCAGCAGCGCGACAGGGGGGTCGGAGACCCAGTACTTC
NA,TRBJ1-1,TRBV5-1,NA,CASSLGQAPTEAFF,TGCGCCAGCAGCTTGGGACAGGCCCCCACTGAAGCTTTCTTT
TRBD1,TRBJ1-2,TRBV29-1,NA,CSVEGVDRGSWTF,TGCAGCGTTGAAGGCGTGGACAGGGGGTCTTGGACCTTC
NA,TRBJ1-1,TRBV25-1,NA,CASQGFTNTEAFF,TGTGCCAGCCAGGGCTTTACGAACACTGAAGCTTTCTTT
NA,TRBJ1-1,TRBV7-9,NA,CASSLAGRDTEAFF,TGTGCCAGCAGCTTAGCCGGGAGGGACACTGAAGCTTTCTTT
NA,TRBJ1-1,TRBV18,NA,CASSPNIRVGDTEAFF,TGTGCCAGCTCACCAAATATTCGGGTCGGGGACACTGAAGCTTTCTTT
TRBD2,TRBJ2-3,TRBV4-1,NA,CASSQIAGAGDTQYF,TGCGCCAGCAGCCAAATAGCGGGGGCGGGCGATACGCAGTATTTT
NA,TRBJ1-1,TRBV30,NA,CAWNRGGTEAFF,TGTGCCTGGAATCGGGGGGGCACTGAAGCTTTCTTT
NA,TRBJ2-7,TRBV27,NA,CASRRREDEQYF,TGTGCCAGCAGAAGGCGCGAGGACGAGCAGTACTTC
TRBD1,TRBJ1-1,TRBV18,NA,CASSRTGGAEAFF,TGTGCCAGCTCACGGACAGGGGGAGCTGAAGCTTTCTTT
TRBD2,TRBJ2-6,TRBV2,once,CASEGLREGFSGANVLTF,TGTGCCAGCGAGGGACTCCGGGAGGGCTTTTCTGGGGCCAACGTCCTGACTTTC
TRBD1,TRBJ1-2,TRBV2,NA,CASKRPGQGALGYTF,TGTGCCAGCAAACGCCCGGGGCAGGGGGCTTTAGGCTACACCTTC
NA,TRBJ1-6,TRBV7-2,NA,CASSLGSYNSPLHF,TGTGCCAGCAGCTTAGGCAGTTATAATTCACCCCTCCACTTT
TRBD1,TRBJ1-2,TRBV9,NA,CASSPHADRGNGYTF,TGTGCCAGCAGCCCCCATGCCGACAGGGGAAATGGCTACACCTTC
NA,TRBJ1-1,TRBV27,few,CASGRDSGGSEAFF,TGTGCCAGCGGCCGGGACTCCGGCGGGTCTGAAGCTTTCTTT
NA,TRBJ2-7,TRBV5-4,NA,CASSLVPRASEQYF,TGTGCCAGCAGCTTGGTGCCCAGGGCTTCCGAGCAGTACTTC
NA,TRBJ2-5,TRBV21-1,NA,CASSPRRGGFLIQYF,TGTGCCAGCAGCCCCCGGCGGGGGGGATTTCTGATTCAGTACTTC
NA,TRBJ2-2,TRBV30,NA,CAWSGGPNTGELFF,TGTGCCTGGAGCGGGGGACCCAACACCGGGGAGCTGTTTTTT
TRBD2,TRBJ2-7,TRBV19,NA,CASSIERGGSYEQYF,TGTGCCAGTAGTATAGAGAGGGGAGGGTCCTACGAGCAGTACTTC
TRBD2,TRBJ2-5,TRBV7-2,NA,CASSQGLAGGLGQETQYF,TGTGCCAGCAGCCAGGGACTAGCGGGGGGGCTTGGCCAAGAGACCCAGTACTTC
NA,TRBJ1-2,TRBV20-1,NA,CSASSQGSNYGHTF,TGCAGTGCTAGTTCCCAGGGGTCCAACTATGGCCACACCTTC
TRBD2,TRBJ2-7,TRBV7-2,NA,CASSPDGLAAYEQYF,TGTGCCAGCAGCCCTGACGGACTAGCGGCCTACGAGCAGTACTTC
TRBD1,TRBJ1-1,TRBV11-2,NA,CASTGGMGAFF,TGTGCCAGCACAGGGGGAATGGGAGCTTTCTTT
NA,TRBJ1-3,TRBV7-3,NA,CASSLTGAGNTIYF,TGTGCCAGCAGCTTAACCGGGGCTGGAAACACCATATATTTT
NA,TRBJ2-7,TRBV7-2,NA,CASSLHTGINEQYF,TGTGCCAGCAGCTTGCACACAGGGATAAACGAGCAGTACTTC
TRBD1,TRBJ2-1,TRBV7-2,NA,CASSPGQASYNEQFF,TGTGCCAGCAGCCCCGGACAGGCCTCCTACAATGAGCAGTTCTTC
TRBD2,TRBJ2-2,TRBV15,NA,CATSPTGGLNTGELFF,TGTGCCACCAGCCCGACCGGGGGGTTGAACACCGGGGAGCTGTTTTTT
NA,TRBJ2-3,TRBV5-5,NA,CASSLVQGISTDTQYF,TGTGCCAGCAGCTTGGTTCAGGGAATAAGCACAGATACGCAGTATTTT
TRBD2,TRBJ2-1,TRBV5-6,NA,CASSPPRGASYNEQFF,TGTGCCAGCAGCCCGCCGCGGGGGGCCTCCTACAATGAGCAGTTCTTC